This T cell receptor beta chain was identified during a study of blood T cell repertoires in COVID-19. In the study overall: Collection of acute and convalescent COVID-19 samples took place in the United States, Italy and Spain. T cells, B-cell-depleted T cells, or PBMCs provided the cDNA or gDNA that served as material.

CDR3 length equals 14 residues. The germline V gene encodes CDR1 LNHDA and CDR2 SQIVND (reference sequence). V was pared by 3 bases and J by 4 bases, with 5 bases of the junction left unmatched. Original analysis: Quantification of nucleated cells was approximated via reference gene primer amplification. Only in-frame clones appear in the TCRdb table, and some are missing; sequencing was by immunoSEQ multiplex PCR. V and J calls and clone size are as listed in that table; D and trimming were resolved from the DNA. In the table there are over 200,000 clones, approximately 88% of which are singletons. This rearrangement joins TRBV19 to TRBJ2-7; TRBD2 matches at 8 bases. This receptor was obtained from a woman in her 30s with acute or convalescent COVID-19. Sequenced input: peripheral blood. Here the CDR3 reads CASSMKRERYEQYF. The DNA for the CDR3 is TGTGCCAGTAGTATGAAGCGGGAGAGATACGAGCAGTACTTC.